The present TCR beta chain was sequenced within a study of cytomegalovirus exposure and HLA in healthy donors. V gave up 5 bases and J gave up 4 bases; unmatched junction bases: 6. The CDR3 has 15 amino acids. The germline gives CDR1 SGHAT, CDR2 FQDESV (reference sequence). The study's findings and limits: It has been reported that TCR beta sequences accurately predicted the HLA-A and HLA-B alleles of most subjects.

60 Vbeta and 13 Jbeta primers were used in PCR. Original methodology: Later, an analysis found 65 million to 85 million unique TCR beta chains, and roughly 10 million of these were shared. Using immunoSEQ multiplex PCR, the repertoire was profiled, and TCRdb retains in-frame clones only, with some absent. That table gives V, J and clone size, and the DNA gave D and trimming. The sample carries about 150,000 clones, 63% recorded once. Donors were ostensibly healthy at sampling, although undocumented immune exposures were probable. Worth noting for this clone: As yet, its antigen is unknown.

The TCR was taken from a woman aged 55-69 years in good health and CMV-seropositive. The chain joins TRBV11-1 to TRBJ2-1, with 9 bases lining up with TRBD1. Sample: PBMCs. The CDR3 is CASSTGQGPYNEQFF. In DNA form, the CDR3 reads TGTGCCAGCAGCACCGGACAGGGGCCTTACAATGAGCAGTTCTTC. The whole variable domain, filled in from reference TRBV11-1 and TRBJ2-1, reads EAEVAQSPRYKITEKSQAVAFWCDPISGHATLYWYRQILGQGPELLVQFQDESVVDDSQLPKDRFSAERLKGVDSTLKIQPAELGDSAMYLCASSTGQGPYNEQFFGPGTRLTVL.